Listed here are 25 T cell receptor beta chains from one sample, sequenced in a study of T cell responses to AZD1222 COVID-19 vaccine. Using immunoSEQ multiplex PCR, the repertoire was profiled, and TCRdb retains in-frame clones only, with some absent. The sample has more than 55,000 clones, about three quarters seen once. This specimen consisted of peripheral blood, obtained 28 days after the second AZD1222 dose. The receptors stem from an adult who received the AZD1222 COVID-19 vaccine.

V usage is TRBV11-3 and J usage is TRBJ2-3; D not certain. V was pared by 4 bases and J by 0 bases, with 2 bases between. The CDR3 totals 12 residues. Per germline, CDR1 SGHNT and CDR2 YENEEA. The CDR3 DNA reads as TGTGCCAGCAGCTCCAGCACAGATACGCAGTATTTT. Amino acids: CASSSSTDTQYF. The full variable domain, rest sourced from reference TRBV11-3 and TRBJ2-3, is EAGVVQSPRYKIIEKKQPVAFWCNPISGHNTLYWYLQNLGQGPELLIRYENEEAVDDSQLPKDRFSAERLKGVDSTLKIQPAELGDSAVYLCASSSSTDTQYFGPGTRLTVL.

The sample holds one count of this clone. This CDR3 is CATSKVLAGGLETQYF. The CDR3 nucleotides are TGTGCCACCAGCAAAGTACTAGCGGGGGGGTTGGAGACCCAGTACTTC. The chain joins TRBV15 to TRBJ2-5, with TRBD2 identical over 13 bases. Germline CDR1 LNHNV, CDR2 YYDKDF (reference sequence). This CDR3 comprises 16 residues. V lost 4 bases to trimming and J lost 5 bases; unmatched junction nucleotides: 7.

The V call is TRBV10-1, the J call TRBJ1-2; 11 positions match TRBD1. With V trimmed by 6 bases and J by 8 bases, 5 bases remained unmatched. The CDR3 has 13 amino acids. Germline values: CDR1 WNHNN, CDR2 SYGVQD (reference sequence). CDR3 nucleotide sequence: TGCGCCAGCAGGGACAGGGGGCAGTTGGGCTACACCTTC. Translating gives CASRDRGQLGYTF.

The V call is TRBV6-6, the J call TRBJ2-7; 15 nucleotides align to TRBD2. Trimming at V came to 5 bases and at J to 1 base, leaving 6 bases not matched to a gene. CDR1 and CDR2 (germline): MNHNY, SVGAGI (reference sequence). The CDR3 totals 17 residues. This CDR3 reads CASSPGLAGGLSYEQYF. The CDR3, as DNA: TGTGCCAGCAGTCCGGGACTAGCGGGGGGCCTATCCTACGAGCAGTACTTC.

The chain couples TRBV10-3 to TRBJ2-5, with 7 nucleotides matching TRBD1. The trim removed 6 bases at V and 2 bases at J, leaving 3 bases unmatched. CDR3 size: 13 residues. Per germline, CDR1 ENHRY and CDR2 SYGVKD. The CDR3 DNA follows: TGTGCCATCAGGGGCAGGGGGCAAGAGACCCAGTACTTC. Translation gives CAIRGRGQETQYF.

The genes are TRBV5-1 and TRBJ2-3, with D uncertain. Looked up from germline, CDR1 is SGHRS and CDR2 is YFSETQ. The CDR3 covers 14 residues. V shed 0 bases and J shed 6 bases, with 11 bases lying between them. The CDR3 is CASSLALVSDTQYF. CDR3 nucleotide sequence: TGCGCCAGCAGCTTGGCCCTGGTCTCGGATACGCAGTATTTT.

As concerns this clone: An end of the junction differs from the germline gene, which may be a read error. J is TRBJ1-4 and V is TRBV12-5; no reliable D call. Per the germline V gene, CDR1 is LGHNT and CDR2 is FRNRAP. The CDR3 runs to 11 residues. The DNA for the CDR3 is TGCACCCAACCCGATAATGAAAAACTGTTTTTT. Protein sequence: CTQPDNEKLFF. Full variable domain (rest looked up from reference TRBV12-5 and TRBJ1-4): DARVTQTPRHKVTEMGQEVTMRCQPILGHNTVFWYRQTMMQGLELLAYFRNRAPLDDSGMPKDRFSAEMPDATLATLKIQPSEPRDSAVYFCTQPDNEKLFFGSGTQLSVL.

The chain uses TRBV11-2 and TRBJ2-5; the match to TRBD2 covers 11 bases. The trim removed 6 bases at V and 5 bases at J, leaving 2 bases unmatched. Germline CDR1 is SGHAT and CDR2 is FQNNGV. CDR3 length: 13 amino acids. This CDR3 reads CASRRTSGETQYF. CDR3 coding DNA: TGTGCCAGCAGAAGGACTAGCGGGGAGACCCAGTACTTC.

This clone was found a few times. The chain joins TRBV11-2 to TRBJ1-6; D ambiguous. The germline V gene has CDR1 SGHAT and CDR2 FQNNGV. The ends were cut back, 7 bases at V and 8 bases at J, with 12 bases in the middle. The CDR3 consists of 13 residues. Here the CDR3 DNA reads TGTGCCAGCAAGCAGAACCTTGATTCACCCCTCCACTTT. Encoded protein: CASKQNLDSPLHF.

J is TRBJ2-3 and V is TRBV24-1; D remains ambiguous. Looked up from germline, CDR1 is KGHDR and CDR2 is SFDVKD. The V end lost 1 base, the J end lost 1 base, and 8 bases lay between the germline ends. The CDR3 totals 15 residues. This CDR3 reads CATSDFAAGTDTQYF. CDR3 bases: TGTGCCACCAGTGATTTTGCAGCCGGCACAGATACGCAGTATTTT.

V usage is TRBV28 and J usage is TRBJ2-2; 7 bases are shared with TRBD1. CDR1 MDHEN and CDR2 SYDVKM come from the germline V gene. Unmatched junction bases numbered 5, after V lost 0 bases and J lost 1 base. The CDR3 contains 17 residues. CDR3 in DNA: TGTGCCAGCAGTTTATGGGTACAGGGGATGAACACCGGGGAGCTGTTTTTT. Translated: CASSLWVQGMNTGELFF.

In DNA, the CDR3 is TGTGCCAGCAGCCATCAGACAGGGGATCACACCTTC. Its translation is CASSHQTGDHTF. The V call is TRBV3-1 (or the pseudogene TRBV3-2), the J call TRBJ1-2, with TRBD1 matching over 8 bases. The V gene end was trimmed by 3 bases and the J gene end by 12 bases; junction bases not matched to a gene: 6. Germline-derived CDR1 and CDR2 are LGHDT and YNNKEL (reference sequence). The CDR3 has 12 amino acids.

The chain couples TRBV19 to TRBJ2-5; 11 bases are a match to TRBD2. The CDR3 contains 15 residues. Trimming cost V 4 bases and J 3 bases; bases outside gene matches: 4. In germline, CDR1 is LNHDA, CDR2 SQIVND (reference sequence). This CDR3 is CASSKISGGEETQYF. As DNA, the CDR3 is TGTGCCAGTAGTAAAATTAGCGGGGGGGAAGAGACCCAGTACTTC.

The genes are TRBV5-5 and TRBJ2-3; 11 bases match TRBD1. V lost 5 bases and J lost 1; bases outside the gene matches: 6. Germline CDR1 and CDR2: SGHKS and YYEKEE (reference sequence). This CDR3 region has 16 residues. The CDR3 DNA follows: TGTGCCAGCAGTTCTCGGACAGGGGGCGGCACAGATACGCAGTATTTT. Translated, it gives CASSSRTGGGTDTQYF.

The CDR3 is CASRLSWDSYNEQFF. The CDR3 DNA reads as TGTGCCAGCAGGCTATCCTGGGACTCCTACAATGAGCAGTTCTTC. The chain links TRBV27 to TRBJ2-1, with D unclear. The CDR3 extends over 15 amino acids. Trimming took off 6 bases at V and 0 bases at J, with 12 bases between the two ends. Looked up from germline, CDR1 is MNHEY and CDR2 is SMNVEV (reference sequence).

The chain joins TRBV19 to TRBJ2-1, with D possibly TRBD1 on 5 matching bases. The germline V gene encodes CDR1 LNHDA and CDR2 SQIVND (reference sequence). Trimming removed 6 bases from V and 6 bases from J, with 12 bases in between. This CDR3 has 13 residues. CDR3 amino acids: CASRRLDSNEQFF. The CDR3 DNA reads TGTGCCAGTAGGAGACTCGACAGCAATGAGCAGTTCTTC.

This sequence joins TRBV5-1 and TRBJ1-2; 10 bases are shared with TRBD1. The CDR3 extends over 21 amino acids. V was pared by 2 bases and J by 4 bases, with 23 bases of the junction left unmatched. From germline, CDR1 is SGHRS and CDR2 YFSETQ. CDR3 DNA sequence: TGCGCCAGCAGCTTTTATCTACCGGGACAGGGGACGCCGGATCCAGGCTATGGCTACACCTTC. Its translation is CASSFYLPGQGTPDPGYGYTF.

The chain uses TRBV19 and TRBJ2-1, with D possibly being TRBD1 or TRBD2 (6 bases each). This CDR3 has 15 amino acids. Per the germline V gene, CDR1 is LNHDA and CDR2 is SQIVND (reference sequence). Deletions cut 3 bases from V and 4 bases from J, with 13 bases between. For the CDR3, the DNA is TGTGCCAGTAGTATTGAGGGGGGAATATACAATGAGCAGTTCTTC. Protein: CASSIEGGIYNEQFF.

V and J are TRBV10-2 and TRBJ2-1; 15 bases align to TRBD2. CDR3 length: 18 amino acids. Trimming took 5 bases from V and 4 from J; bases not matched to a gene: 9. Per germline, CDR1 WSHSY and CDR2 SAAADI. The CDR3 sequence is CASSTLGLAGGLYNEQFF. In DNA, the CDR3 is TGCGCCAGCAGTACTCTAGGACTAGCGGGGGGGCTTTACAATGAGCAGTTCTTC.

The V gene is TRBV5-1, the J gene TRBJ1-4; D not resolved. V shed 5 bases and J shed 0 bases, with 11 bases lying between them. Germline lookup yields CDR1 SGHRS and CDR2 YFSETQ. The CDR3 totals 15 residues. CDR3 DNA sequence: TGCGCCAGCAGGACCGGACCTCCAACTAATGAAAAACTGTTTTTT. This encodes CASRTGPPTNEKLFF. Filled out from reference TRBV5-1 and TRBJ1-4, the complete variable domain reads KAGVTQTPRYLIKTRGQQVTLSCSPISGHRSVSWYQQTPGQGLQFLFEYFSETQRNKGNFPGRFSGRQFSNSRSEMNVSTLELGDSALYLCASRTGPPTNEKLFFGSGTQLSVL.

The rearrangement joins TRBV6-2 or TRBV6-3 to TRBJ1-5; D is undetermined. With 2 bases removed from V and 2 bases from J, the gap between germline ends came to 10 bases. This CDR3 comprises 15 residues. CDR1 and CDR2 from the germline V gene are MNHEY and SVGEGT. CDR3 sequence: CASSYVAAGNQPQHF. The CDR3 nucleotides are TGTGCCAGCAGTTACGTGGCAGCGGGCAATCAGCCCCAGCATTTT.

The chain recombines TRBV28 with TRBJ1-1; D remains ambiguous. The CDR3 runs to 15 residues. CDR1 is MDHEN, CDR2 SYDVKM, per germline. V gave up 7 bases and J gave up 0 bases, with 15 bases separating them. The CDR3 region is CASNTYSYMNTEAFF. In DNA, the CDR3 is TGTGCCAGCAATACCTATTCATACATGAACACTGAAGCTTTCTTT.

The J gene is TRBJ1-1, the V gene TRBV12-3 or TRBV12-4; D gene uncertain. The CDR3 consists of 13 residues. V was pared by 7 bases and J by 6 bases, with 15 bases between. CDR3 bases: TGTGCCAGCACTCTGGACCGGCGGGCTGAAGCTTTCTTT. Amino acid sequence: CASTLDRRAEAFF.

J is TRBJ2-3 and V is TRBV7-2; no definite D call. There are 16 residues in the CDR3. The germline gives CDR1 SGHTA, CDR2 FQGNSA. V lost 6 bases and J 4 bases, leaving 20 bases between the germline ends. In nucleotides, the CDR3 is TGTGCCAGCAGACACCAGCTGGAGCCCACCCCAGATACGCAGTATTTT. This gives the protein CASRHQLEPTPDTQYF.

J is TRBJ2-2 and V is TRBV6-5, with 9 bases matching TRBD1. Trimming cost V 7 bases and J 4 bases; bases outside gene matches: 7. Germline V gene sequence: CDR1 MNHEY, CDR2 SVGAGI. The CDR3 runs 15 residues. The CDR3 loop reads CASITGGSGTGELFF. The CDR3 DNA reads TGTGCCAGCATTACAGGGGGCTCGGGCACCGGGGAGCTGTTTTTT.